These 16 T cell receptor beta chains originate from one sample sequenced in a study of OX40 agonist ivuxolimab in advanced cancers. Libraries were prepared by immunoSEQ multiplex PCR; TCRdb keeps only in-frame clonotypes and omits some of them. The sample consists of about 46,000 clones, approximately 86% of them appearing once. This material consisted of CD4+ or CD8+ T cells sorted from blood, taken in a trial of the OX40 agonist ivuxolimab. The receptor set was obtained from an adult with an advanced solid tumor such as melanoma, head and neck, liver or kidney cancer.

This clone is a singleton in its sample. The sample has other DNA sequences that encode this CDR3 too. The J gene is TRBJ2-3, the V gene TRBV18; 11 nucleotides match TRBD2. The CDR3 has 17 residues. In germline, CDR1 is KGHSH, CDR2 LQKENI. With 0 bases clipped from V and 1 base from J, the junction kept 3 bases outside the gene matches. The CDR3, as DNA: TGTGCCAGCTCACCACCGGAACTAGCGGGGGGCACAGATACGCAGTATTTT. Encoded protein: CASSPPELAGGTDTQYF. Together with reference TRBV18 and TRBJ2-3, the CDR3 gives the full variable domain: NAGVMQNPRHLVRRRGQEARLRCSPMKGHSHVYWYRQLPEEGLKFMVYLQKENIIDESGMPKERFSAEFPKEGPSILRIQQVVRGDSAAYFCASSPPELAGGTDTQYFGPGTRLTVL.

The rearrangement uses TRBV5-1 and TRBJ2-3; TRBD2 matches 7 bases. Germline V gives CDR1 SGHRS, CDR2 YFSETQ. The CDR3 contains 13 residues. Trimming took 7 bases from V and 5 from J; bases not matched to a gene: 7. The CDR3 coding sequence is TGCGCCAGCGAGGCGGGAGAATTAGATACGCAGTATTTT. This translates into CASEAGELDTQYF.

The V gene is TRBV19, the J gene TRBJ1-2, with 8 bases aligning to TRBD1. Trimming took 8 bases from V and 6 from J; bases not matched to a gene: 5. The CDR3 runs 12 residues. Germline V lookup: CDR1 LNHDA, CDR2 SQIVND (reference sequence). Written as DNA, the CDR3 is TGTGCCAGTTCCCGGACAGGGCATGGCTACACCTTC. This sequence encodes CASSRTGHGYTF.

The CDR3 region is CASSFQGSYGYTF. For the CDR3, the DNA is TGTGCCAGCAGCTTTCAGGGTAGCTATGGCTACACCTTC. The chain combines TRBV27 with TRBJ1-2; perhaps TRBD1 as D (5 bases). The CDR3 runs to 13 residues. Germline V gene data show CDR1 as MNHEY and CDR2 as SMNVEV (reference sequence). Trimming stripped 6 bases from V and 4 bases from J, with 12 bases between.

The chain uses TRBV7-3 and TRBJ2-7; TRBD1 matches 7 bases. Looked up from germline, CDR1 is SGHTA and CDR2 is FQGTGA. Trimming took 4 bases from V and 1 from J; bases not matched to a gene: 7. The CDR3 extends over 15 amino acids. CDR3 protein: CASSSGVGQSYEQYF. The CDR3 bases are TGTGCCAGCAGCTCCGGGGTGGGACAGTCCTACGAGCAGTACTTC.

The chain has TRBV4-3 and TRBJ1-2; D gene ambiguous. Per the germline V gene, CDR1 is LGHNA and CDR2 is YSLEER. CDR3 size: 14 residues. The V end was cut by 4 bases, the J end by 8 bases, with 17 bases between. CDR3 nucleotide sequence: TGCGCCAGCAGCCCATCCGAGTCATCACGGGGCTACACCTTC. Its translation: CASSPSESSRGYTF.

CDR3 nucleotide sequence: TGTGCCAGCACCCCTTGGACAGGGGATGATGAAAAACTGTTTTTT. This sequence encodes CASTPWTGDDEKLFF. The chain joins TRBV28 to TRBJ1-4, with 9 bases aligning to TRBD1. The CDR3 extends over 15 amino acids. CDR1 is MDHEN and CDR2 is SYDVKM in the germline V gene. V was pared by 7 bases and J by 6 bases, with 9 bases of the junction left unmatched.

This chain connects TRBV11-2 to TRBJ2-1; 11 bases are shared with TRBD2. The CDR3 runs to 14 residues. CDR1 SGHAT and CDR2 FQNNGV come from the germline V gene. With 8 bases clipped from V and 2 bases from J, the junction kept 2 bases outside the gene matches. In DNA form, the CDR3 reads TGTGCCAGCTTACTAGCGGGGGCCTACAATGAGCAGTTCTTC. It is translated as CASLLAGAYNEQFF.

The chain couples TRBV5-6 to TRBJ1-1; no definite D call. CDR3 length: 12 amino acids. Germline values: CDR1 SGHDT, CDR2 YYEEEE. V was shortened by 1 base and J by 8 bases, with 9 bases between the two germline ends. In DNA form, the CDR3 reads TGTGCCAGCAGCTTGCTGGGTTTGGAAGCTTTCTTT. Translating it yields CASSLLGLEAFF.

This chain links TRBV4-2 with TRBJ2-1; D is possibly TRBD2 (6 bases). This CDR3 contains 13 residues. Germline-derived CDR1 and CDR2 are LGHNA and YNFKEQ. Trimming took 1 base from V and 5 from J, leaving 6 bases between them. The CDR3, as DNA: TGTGCCAGCAGCCAAGTAGCGGACAATGAGCAGTTCTTC. Its translation is CASSQVADNEQFF.

This clone was recorded a few times. The V gene is TRBV5-1, the J gene TRBJ2-2; TRBD2 aligns across 10 bases. The CDR3 has 15 residues. V shed 4 bases and J 1 base; nucleotides not matched to a gene: 1. Per germline, CDR1 SGHRS and CDR2 YFSETQ. CDR3 residues: CASSRLAGNTGELFF. The CDR3 bases are TGCGCCAGCAGCCGACTAGCGGGGAACACCGGGGAGCTGTTTTTT.

This chain links TRBV9 with TRBJ2-7, with D unclear. V was shortened by 0 bases and J by 2 bases, with 12 bases between the two germline ends. The germline V gene encodes CDR1 SGDLS and CDR2 YYNGEE. The CDR3 is 15 residues long. The CDR3 reads CASSVAPLLTYEQYF. The DNA of the CDR3 is TGTGCCAGCAGCGTAGCTCCGTTACTAACCTACGAGCAGTACTTC.

The CDR3 DNA sequence: TGTGCCAGCAGTTACTCCGTCGACGGCCAACGAGAGCAGTACTTC. Translated: CASSYSVDGQREQYF. The chain has TRBV6-5 and TRBJ2-7, with D uncertain. The germline V gene has CDR1 MNHEY and CDR2 SVGAGI. The length of the CDR3 is 15 residues. V gave up 0 bases and J gave up 7 bases, with 16 bases separating them.

The chain couples TRBV4-1 to TRBJ1-5; no firm D call. Germline V gives CDR1 MGHRA, CDR2 YSYEKL. The CDR3 has 12 residues. V lost 1 base, J lost 7 bases, and 5 bases lay in between. The DNA for the CDR3 is TGCGCCAGCAGCCAAGTTGGACAGCCCCAGCATTTT. Encoded protein: CASSQVGQPQHF.

This clone was seen a few times. V is TRBV6-4 and J is TRBJ2-3; 12 bases are shared with TRBD2. V gave up 5 bases and J gave up 3 bases; unmatched junction bases: 3. The V gene's germline CDR1 is MRHNA and CDR2 SNTAGT. This CDR3 contains 15 residues. The CDR3 is CASSPTSGGTDTQYF. CDR3 DNA: TGTGCCAGCAGTCCGACTAGCGGGGGTACAGATACGCAGTATTTT.

This clone was seen a handful of times. This rearrangement joins TRBV19 to TRBJ2-7; a weak D match, TRBD1 (5 bases). V was shortened by 0 bases and J by 0 bases, with 9 bases between the two germline ends. In germline, CDR1 is LNHDA, CDR2 SQIVND (reference sequence). The CDR3 extends over 15 amino acids. The CDR3 here is CASSIDATDSYEQYF. The CDR3, as DNA: TGTGCCAGTAGTATAGACGCGACAGACTCCTACGAGCAGTACTTC. The full variable domain, completed using reference TRBV19 and TRBJ2-7, is DGGITQSPKYLFRKEGQNVTLSCEQNLNHDAMYWYRQDPGQGLRLIYYSQIVNDFQKGDIAEGYSVSREKKESFPLTVTSAQKNPTAFYLCASSIDATDSYEQYFGPGTRLTVT.